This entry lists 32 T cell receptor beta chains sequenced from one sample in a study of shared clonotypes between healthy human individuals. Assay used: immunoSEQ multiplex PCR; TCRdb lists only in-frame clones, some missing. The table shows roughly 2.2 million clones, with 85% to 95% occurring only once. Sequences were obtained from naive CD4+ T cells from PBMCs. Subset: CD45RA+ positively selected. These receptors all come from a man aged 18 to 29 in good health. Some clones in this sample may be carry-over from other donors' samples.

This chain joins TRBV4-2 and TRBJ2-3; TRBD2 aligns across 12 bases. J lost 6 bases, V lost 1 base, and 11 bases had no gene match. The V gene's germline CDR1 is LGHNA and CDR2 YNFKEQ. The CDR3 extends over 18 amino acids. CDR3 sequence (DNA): TGTGCCAGCAGCCAAGGCGTTCTTGGACTAGCGGGAACTGATACGCAGTATTTT. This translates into CASSQGVLGLAGTDTQYF.

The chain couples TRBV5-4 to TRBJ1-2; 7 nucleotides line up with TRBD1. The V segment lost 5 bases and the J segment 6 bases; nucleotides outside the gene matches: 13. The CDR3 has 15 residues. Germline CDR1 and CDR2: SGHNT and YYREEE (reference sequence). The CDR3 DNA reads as TGTGCCAGCAGTTCCAAAAATGAGGGGGCTGATGGCTACACCTTC. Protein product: CASSSKNEGADGYTF.

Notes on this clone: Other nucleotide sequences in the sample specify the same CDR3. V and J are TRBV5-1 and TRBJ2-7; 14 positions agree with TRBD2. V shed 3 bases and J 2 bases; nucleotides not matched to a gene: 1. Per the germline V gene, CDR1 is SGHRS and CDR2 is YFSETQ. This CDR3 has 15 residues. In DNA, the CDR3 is TGCGCCAGCAGCTCGGGACTAGCGGGGGCCTACGAGCAGTACTTC. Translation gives CASSSGLAGAYEQYF.

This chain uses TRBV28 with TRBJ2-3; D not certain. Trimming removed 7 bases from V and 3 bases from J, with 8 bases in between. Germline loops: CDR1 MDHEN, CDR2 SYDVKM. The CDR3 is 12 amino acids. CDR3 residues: CASTESTDTQYF. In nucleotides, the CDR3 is TGTGCCAGCACCGAAAGTACAGATACGCAGTATTTT. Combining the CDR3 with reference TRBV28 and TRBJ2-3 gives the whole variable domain DVKVTQSSRYLVKRTGEKVFLECVQDMDHENMFWYRQDPGLGLRLIYFSYDVKMKEKGDIPEGYSVSREKKERFSLILESASTNQTSMYLCASTESTDTQYFGPGTRLTVL.

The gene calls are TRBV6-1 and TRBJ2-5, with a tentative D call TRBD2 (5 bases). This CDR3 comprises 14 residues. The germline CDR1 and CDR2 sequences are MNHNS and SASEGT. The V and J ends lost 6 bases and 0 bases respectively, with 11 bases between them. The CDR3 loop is CASRAGLYQETQYF. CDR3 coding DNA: TGTGCCAGCAGGGCGGGCCTCTACCAAGAGACCCAGTACTTC.

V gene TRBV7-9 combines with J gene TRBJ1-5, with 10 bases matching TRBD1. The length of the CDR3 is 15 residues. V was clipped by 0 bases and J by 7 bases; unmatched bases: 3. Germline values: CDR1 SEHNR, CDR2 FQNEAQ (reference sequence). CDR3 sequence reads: CASSLAGQGGQPQHF. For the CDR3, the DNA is TGTGCCAGCAGCTTAGCAGGACAGGGGGGGCAGCCCCAGCATTTT. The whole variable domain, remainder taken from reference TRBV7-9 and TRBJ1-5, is DTGVSQNPRHKITKRGQNVTFRCDPISEHNRLYWYRQTLGQGPEFLTYFQNEAQLEKSRLLSDRFSAERPKGSFSTLEIQRTEQGDSAMYLCASSLAGQGGQPQHFGDGTRLSIL.

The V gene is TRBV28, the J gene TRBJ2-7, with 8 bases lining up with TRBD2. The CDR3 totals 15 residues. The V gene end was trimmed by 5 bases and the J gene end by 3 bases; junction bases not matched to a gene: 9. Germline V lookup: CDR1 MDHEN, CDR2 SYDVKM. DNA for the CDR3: TGTGCCAGCAGTCCCGCGGGAGGCCTCAGCTACGAGCAGTACTTC. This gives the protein CASSPAGGLSYEQYF.

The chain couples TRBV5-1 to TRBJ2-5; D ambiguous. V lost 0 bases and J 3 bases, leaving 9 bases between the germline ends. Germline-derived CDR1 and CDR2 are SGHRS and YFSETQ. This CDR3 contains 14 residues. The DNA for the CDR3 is TGCGCCAGCAGCTTGGCCGTCCCCGAAGAGACCCAGTACTTC. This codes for CASSLAVPEETQYF.

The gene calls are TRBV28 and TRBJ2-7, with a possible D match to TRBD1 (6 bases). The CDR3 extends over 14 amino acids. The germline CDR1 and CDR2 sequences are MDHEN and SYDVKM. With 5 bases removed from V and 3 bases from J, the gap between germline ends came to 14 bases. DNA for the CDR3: TGTGCCAGCAGTACCTTACGGGACATCTACGAGCAGTACTTC. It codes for CASSTLRDIYEQYF.

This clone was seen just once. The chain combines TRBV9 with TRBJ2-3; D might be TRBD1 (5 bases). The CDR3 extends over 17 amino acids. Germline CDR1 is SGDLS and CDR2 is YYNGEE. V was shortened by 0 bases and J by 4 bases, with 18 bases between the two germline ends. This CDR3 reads CASSVAGQGRVADTQYF. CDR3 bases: TGTGCCAGCAGCGTAGCCGGCCAGGGTAGGGTCGCAGATACGCAGTATTTT.

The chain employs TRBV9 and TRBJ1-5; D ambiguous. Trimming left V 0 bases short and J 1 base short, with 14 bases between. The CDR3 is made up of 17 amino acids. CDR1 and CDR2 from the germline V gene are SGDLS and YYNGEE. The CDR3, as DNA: TGTGCCAGCAGCGTAGTCCTCCCCCCGTGGAGCAATCAGCCCCAGCATTTT. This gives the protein CASSVVLPPWSNQPQHF.

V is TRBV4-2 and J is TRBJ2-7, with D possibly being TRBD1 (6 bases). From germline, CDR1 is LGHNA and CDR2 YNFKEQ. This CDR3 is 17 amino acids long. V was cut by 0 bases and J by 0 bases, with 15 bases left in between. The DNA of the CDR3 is TGTGCCAGCAGCCAAGATGGGCTAGGGGGAACCTCCTACGAGCAGTACTTC. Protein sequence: CASSQDGLGGTSYEQYF.

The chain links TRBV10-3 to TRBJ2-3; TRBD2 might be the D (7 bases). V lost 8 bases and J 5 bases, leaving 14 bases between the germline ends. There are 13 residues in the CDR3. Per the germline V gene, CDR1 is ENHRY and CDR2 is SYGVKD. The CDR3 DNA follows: TGTGCCATCGGAGGGGGGGAGGGAGATACGCAGTATTTT. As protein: CAIGGGEGDTQYF.

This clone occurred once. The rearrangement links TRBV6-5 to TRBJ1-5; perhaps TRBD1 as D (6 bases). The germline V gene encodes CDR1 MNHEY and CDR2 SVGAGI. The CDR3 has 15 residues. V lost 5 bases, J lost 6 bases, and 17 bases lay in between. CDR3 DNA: TGTGCCAGCAGTCCTCGACAGGACTTGACTCAGCCCCAGCATTTT. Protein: CASSPRQDLTQPQHF.

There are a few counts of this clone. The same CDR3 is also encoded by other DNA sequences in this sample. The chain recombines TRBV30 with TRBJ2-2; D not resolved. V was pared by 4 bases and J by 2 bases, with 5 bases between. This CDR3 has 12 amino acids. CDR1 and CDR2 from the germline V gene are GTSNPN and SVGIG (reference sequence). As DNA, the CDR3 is TGTGCCTGGACGGAAAACACCGGGGAGCTGTTTTTT. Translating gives CAWTENTGELFF.

In nucleotides, the CDR3 is TGTGCCAGCAGTGAAGCGGACAGGGGTCTTTACGAGCAGTACTTC. This gives the protein CASSEADRGLYEQYF. This sequence joins TRBV6-1 and TRBJ2-7, with 9 bases aligning to TRBD1. The junction had 4 bases not matched to a gene; V was cut back by 0 bases and J by 4 bases. The germline gives CDR1 MNHNS, CDR2 SASEGT. The CDR3 extends over 15 amino acids.

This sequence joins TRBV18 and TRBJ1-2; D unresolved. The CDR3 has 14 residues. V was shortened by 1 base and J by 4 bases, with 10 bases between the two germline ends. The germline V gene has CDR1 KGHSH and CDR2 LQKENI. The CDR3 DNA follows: TGTGCCAGCTCACCACAGGCGGCCTCCTATGGCTACACCTTC. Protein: CASSPQAASYGYTF.

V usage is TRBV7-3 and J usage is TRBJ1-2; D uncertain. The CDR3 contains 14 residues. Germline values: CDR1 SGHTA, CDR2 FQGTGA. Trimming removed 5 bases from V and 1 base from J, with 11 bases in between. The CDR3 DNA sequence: TGTGCCAGCAGCCTGCCCCTGGATAACTATGGCTACACCTTC. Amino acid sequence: CASSLPLDNYGYTF.

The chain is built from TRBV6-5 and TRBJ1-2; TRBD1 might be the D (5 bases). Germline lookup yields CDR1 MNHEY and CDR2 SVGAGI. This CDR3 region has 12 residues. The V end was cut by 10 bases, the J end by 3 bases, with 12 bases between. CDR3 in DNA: TGTGCCACCTCCGGGACGGACTATGGCTACACCTTC. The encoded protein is CATSGTDYGYTF.

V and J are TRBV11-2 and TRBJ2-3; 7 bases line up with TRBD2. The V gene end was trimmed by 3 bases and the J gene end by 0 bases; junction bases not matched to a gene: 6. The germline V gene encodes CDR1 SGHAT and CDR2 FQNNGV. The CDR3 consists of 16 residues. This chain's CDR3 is CASSLGKAGSTDTQYF. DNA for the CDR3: TGTGCCAGCAGCTTGGGTAAAGCGGGGAGCACAGATACGCAGTATTTT.

The CDR3 spells CASSDGTGDYGYTF. The CDR3 DNA reads as TGTGCCAGTAGTGACGGTACAGGGGACTATGGCTACACCTTC. V usage is TRBV19 and J usage is TRBJ1-2; 7 bases line up with TRBD1. V lost 5 bases to trimming and J lost 3 bases; unmatched junction nucleotides: 6. The CDR3 is 14 amino acids. The germline CDR1 and CDR2 sequences are LNHDA and SQIVND (reference sequence).

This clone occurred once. The DNA of the CDR3 is TGTGCCAGCCGGGGTGCTTCCTACGAGCAGTACTTC. Translated: CASRGASYEQYF. The chain carries TRBV6-5 and TRBJ2-7; weak D call: TRBD2 (5 bases). Germline loops: CDR1 MNHEY, CDR2 SVGAGI. The CDR3 contains 12 residues. Trimming removed 8 bases from V and 1 base from J, with 9 bases in between.

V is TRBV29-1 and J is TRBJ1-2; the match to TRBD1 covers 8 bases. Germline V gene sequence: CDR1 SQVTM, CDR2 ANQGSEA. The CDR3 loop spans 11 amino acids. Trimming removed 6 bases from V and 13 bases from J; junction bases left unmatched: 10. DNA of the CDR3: TGCAGCGTGGGAAATACAGGGGGAGCCACCTTC. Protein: CSVGNTGGATF.

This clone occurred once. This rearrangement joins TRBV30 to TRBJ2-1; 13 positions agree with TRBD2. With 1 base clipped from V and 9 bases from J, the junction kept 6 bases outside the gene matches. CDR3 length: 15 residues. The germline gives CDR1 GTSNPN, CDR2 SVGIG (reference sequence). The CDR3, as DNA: TGTGCCTGGAGTGGAGGACTAGCGGGAGAATCTGAGCAGTTCTTC. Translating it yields CAWSGGLAGESEQFF.

The CDR3 DNA is TGTGCCAGCAGCCTATCAGGACTGACAGATACGCAGTATTTT. Translated: CASSLSGLTDTQYF. This rearrangement joins TRBV7-2 to TRBJ2-3, with D possibly being TRBD2 (5 bases). V dropped 5 bases and J dropped 3 bases, with 12 bases sitting between them. The CDR3 consists of 14 residues. Germline V gene lookup returns CDR1 SGHTA and CDR2 FQGNSA.

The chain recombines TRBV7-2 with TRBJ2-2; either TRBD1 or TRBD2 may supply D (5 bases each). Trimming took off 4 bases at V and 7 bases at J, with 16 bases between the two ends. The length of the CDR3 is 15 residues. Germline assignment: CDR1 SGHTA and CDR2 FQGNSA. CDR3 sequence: CASSSRDPSIGELFF. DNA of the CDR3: TGTGCCAGCAGCTCCCGGGACCCCTCGATCGGGGAGCTGTTTTTT. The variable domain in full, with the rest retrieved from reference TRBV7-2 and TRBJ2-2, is GAGVSQSPSNKVTEKGKDVELRCDPISGHTALYWYRQSLGQGLEFLIYFQGNSAPDKSGLPSDRFSAERTGGSVSTLTIQRTQQEDSAVYLCASSSRDPSIGELFFGEGSRLTVL.

This CDR3 reads CASSDVLAEGELFF. CDR3 coding DNA: TGTGCCAGCAGTGACGTCCTAGCGGAGGGGGAGCTGTTTTTT. The chain couples TRBV6-4 to TRBJ2-2; 7 bases are a match to TRBD2. V gave up 2 bases and J gave up 8 bases; unmatched junction bases: 5. Germline loops: CDR1 MRHNA, CDR2 SNTAGT. The CDR3 has 14 amino acids.

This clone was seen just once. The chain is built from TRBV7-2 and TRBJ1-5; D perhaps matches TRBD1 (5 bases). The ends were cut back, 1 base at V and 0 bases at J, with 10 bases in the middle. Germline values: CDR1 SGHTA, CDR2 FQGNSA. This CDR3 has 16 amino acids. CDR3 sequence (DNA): TGTGCCAGCAGCTTAGGGGGACGGAATAGCAATCAGCCCCAGCATTTT. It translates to CASSLGGRNSNQPQHF.

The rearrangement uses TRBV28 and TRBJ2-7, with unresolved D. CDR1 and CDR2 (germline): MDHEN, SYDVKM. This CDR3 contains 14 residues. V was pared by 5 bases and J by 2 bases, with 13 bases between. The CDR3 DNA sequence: TGTGCCAGCAGTGCAACGCCCCGGACCTACGAGCAGTACTTC. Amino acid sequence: CASSATPRTYEQYF.

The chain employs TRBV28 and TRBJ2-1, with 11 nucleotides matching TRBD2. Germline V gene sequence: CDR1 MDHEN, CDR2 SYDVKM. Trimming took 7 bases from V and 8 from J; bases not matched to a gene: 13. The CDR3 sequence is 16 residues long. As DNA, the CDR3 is TGTGCCAGCACAGGGGGGACTAGCGGACCATGGTATGAGCAGTTCTTC. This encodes CASTGGTSGPWYEQFF.

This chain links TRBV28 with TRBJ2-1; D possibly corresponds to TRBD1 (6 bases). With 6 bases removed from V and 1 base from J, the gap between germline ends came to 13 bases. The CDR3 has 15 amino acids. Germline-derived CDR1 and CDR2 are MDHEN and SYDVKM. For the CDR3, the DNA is TGTGCCAGCAGGCTTCCCAGGGGTTCCTACAATGAGCAGTTCTTC. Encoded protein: CASRLPRGSYNEQFF.

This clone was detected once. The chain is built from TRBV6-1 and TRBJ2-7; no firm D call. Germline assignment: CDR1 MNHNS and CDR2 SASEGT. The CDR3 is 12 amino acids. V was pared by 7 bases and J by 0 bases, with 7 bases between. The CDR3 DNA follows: TGTGCCAGCACGCCAAGCTCCTACGAGCAGTACTTC. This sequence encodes CASTPSSYEQYF.